These 23 T cell receptor beta chains were sequenced from one sample in a study of T cells in Graves' hyperthyroidism and ophthalmopathy. The investigators amplified TCR beta CDR3 regions from RNA transcripts. The HTBI primer set served for first-round RT-PCR of the TCR CDR3. TCRdb reanalysed the multiplex PCR reads using MiXCR and keeps one entry per CDR3 protein. Among roughly 380,000 distinct CDR3 sequences, about a fifth were seen once, and the ten largest hold 3.7%. The sample was blood. These receptors all stem from a woman aged 18-35 years with Graves' hyperthyroidism.

V and J are TRBV20-1 and TRBJ1-2; no clear D. V was pared by 4 bases and J by 4 bases, with 10 bases between. Germline V gene sequence: CDR1 DFQATT, CDR2 SNEGSKA (reference sequence). The CDR3 has 12 residues. CDR3 amino acids: CSAKEGSYGYTF. The CDR3, as DNA: TGCAGTGCTAAGGAGGGCAGCTATGGCTACACCTTC.

The rearrangement uses TRBV20-1 and TRBJ2-7; TRBD1 matches at 8 bases. Trimming took 2 bases from V and 3 from J; bases not matched to a gene: 3. The CDR3 loop spans 13 amino acids. The germline CDR1 and CDR2 sequences are DFQATT and SNEGSKA (reference sequence). The CDR3 region is CSARSGQDYEQYF. CDR3 bases: TGCAGTGCTAGATCGGGACAGGACTACGAGCAGTACTTC.

This clonotype was seen ten or more times. The rearrangement uses TRBV20-1 and TRBJ1-1; D remains ambiguous. This CDR3 contains 14 residues. V lost 2 bases and J 2 bases, leaving 12 bases between the germline ends. Germline CDR1 and CDR2: DFQATT and SNEGSKA (reference sequence). The CDR3 protein is CSARNEWSNTEAFF. CDR3 bases: TGCAGTGCTAGAAACGAATGGAGTAACACTGAAGCTTTCTTT.

This clonotype occurred many times. The chain employs TRBV10-2 and TRBJ1-2, with D perhaps matching TRBD1 (5 bases). V lost 5 bases to trimming and J lost 2 bases, with 12 bases between them. The CDR3 has 14 amino acids. From germline, CDR1 is WSHSY and CDR2 SAAADI. DNA of the CDR3: TGCGCCAGCAGTACTGCGGGGGGGAACTATGGCTACACCTTC. Residues: CASSTAGGNYGYTF.

This clonotype appeared many times. The CDR3 DNA is TGTGCCAGCAGTCCCCCTGGGGGCGGACTACAAACTGGAAACACCATATATTTT. It translates to CASSPPGGGLQTGNTIYF. The chain joins TRBV25-1 to TRBJ1-3; TRBD1 is a possible D gene (6 bases). Trimming pared 5 bases from V and 2 bases from J, leaving 22 bases between. The germline gives CDR1 MGHDK, CDR2 SYGVNS. CDR3 length: 18 amino acids.

Many counts were recorded for this clonotype. This rearrangement joins TRBV28 to TRBJ2-7; 8 nucleotides line up with TRBD1. CDR1 and CDR2 (germline): MDHEN, SYDVKM. This CDR3 region has 15 residues. With V trimmed by 5 bases and J by 3 bases, 9 bases remained unmatched. The CDR3 loop reads CASSHTDRVYYEQYF. DNA for the CDR3: TGTGCCAGCAGTCACACGGACAGGGTTTACTACGAGCAGTACTTC.

This clonotype has just a few counts. A single base separates this from a much larger clone, so it may be a read error. The chain is built from TRBV12-3 or TRBV12-4 and TRBJ1-2; D unclear. Between the trimmed V and J ends, which lost 7 bases and 0 bases, there was a span of 18 bases. This CDR3 has 16 amino acids. The CDR3 coding sequence is TGTGCCAGCACCAAGGACTGGGCGGTGGCTAACTATGGCTACACCTTC. Translation gives CASTKDWAVANYGYTF.

This clonotype has a handful of counts. The chain links TRBV4-1 to TRBJ1-2; TRBD1 matches 9 bases. The CDR3 is made up of 15 amino acids. Germline CDR1 and CDR2: MGHRA and YSYEKL. The V segment lost 0 bases and the J segment 6 bases; nucleotides outside the gene matches: 5. CDR3 loop: CASSQDGTGLDGYTF. CDR3 sequence (DNA): TGCGCCAGCAGCCAAGACGGGACAGGGTTGGATGGCTACACCTTC.

Ten or more counts support this clonotype. The chain couples TRBV5-1 to TRBJ1-2, with 8 bases aligning to TRBD1. The trim removed 0 bases at V and 5 bases at J, leaving 12 bases unmatched. The germline V gene has CDR1 SGHRS and CDR2 YFSETQ. The CDR3 sequence is 17 residues long. The CDR3 protein is CASSLDGSDRVDYGYTF. CDR3 in DNA: TGCGCCAGCAGCTTGGACGGGTCGGACAGGGTCGATTATGGCTACACCTTC.

This clonotype was observed many times. The chain is built from TRBV28 and TRBJ2-5, with 7 positions matching TRBD1. Per the germline V gene, CDR1 is MDHEN and CDR2 is SYDVKM. J was trimmed by 4 bases and V by 2 bases; bases with no gene match: 4. This CDR3 contains 14 residues. CDR3 amino acids: CASSLGTVRETQYF. The CDR3 nucleotides are TGTGCCAGCAGTTTAGGGACAGTTCGAGAGACCCAGTACTTC.

This clonotype occurred a few times. The chain carries TRBV6-5 and TRBJ2-7; TRBD2 might be the D (6 bases). Germline CDR1 is MNHEY and CDR2 is SVGAGI. CDR3 length equals 16 residues. Trimming removed 0 bases at V and 5 bases at J, with 17 bases between. The CDR3 DNA reads as TGTGCCAGCAGTTACTCGAGCCCCGGGGGTGGCCACGAGCAGTACTTC. As protein: CASSYSSPGGGHEQYF.

This clonotype has ten or more counts. V gene TRBV30 combines with J gene TRBJ1-2; TRBD1 agrees at 8 bases. The germline V gene has CDR1 GTSNPN and CDR2 SVGIG (reference sequence). CDR3 length: 12 amino acids. J lost 7 bases, V lost 0 bases, and 1 base had no gene match. The CDR3, as DNA: TGTGCCTGGAGTGTACAGGGGGGTGGCTACACCTTC. It yields the protein CAWSVQGGGYTF.

This clonotype was seen ten or more times. CDR3: CASSYDMETQYF. In nucleotides, the CDR3 is TGTGCCAGCAGTTACGACATGGAGACCCAGTACTTC. This chain joins TRBV6-5 and TRBJ2-5; no clear D gene. Germline V gives CDR1 MNHEY, CDR2 SVGAGI. The CDR3 is 12 residues long. The V end lost 2 bases, the J end lost 5 bases, and 6 bases lay between the germline ends.

This chain connects TRBV5-1 to TRBJ1-1; no clear D gene. The CDR3 has 13 amino acids. CDR1 and CDR2 (germline): SGHRS, YFSETQ. The V gene lost 4 bases and the J gene lost 11 bases, with 18 bases spanning the gap. As DNA, the CDR3 is TGCGCCAGCAGCCCGGAAAGCTTCGCTGGCGCTTTCTTT. Translating gives CASSPESFAGAFF. The variable domain in full, completed from reference TRBV5-1 and TRBJ1-1, reads KAGVTQTPRYLIKTRGQQVTLSCSPISGHRSVSWYQQTPGQGLQFLFEYFSETQRNKGNFPGRFSGRQFSNSRSEMNVSTLELGDSALYLCASSPESFAGAFFGQGTRLTVV.

This clonotype showed up many times. The chain recombines TRBV10-1 with TRBJ2-7, with TRBD2 identical over 8 bases. This CDR3 has 13 residues. Trimming at V came to 4 bases and at J to 7 bases, leaving 6 bases not matched to a gene. Germline assignment: CDR1 WNHNN and CDR2 SYGVQD (reference sequence). This chain's CDR3 is CASSGSGGREQYF. In DNA form, the CDR3 reads TGCGCCAGCAGTGGGAGCGGGGGAAGGGAGCAGTACTTC.

Details on this clonotype: A read error is likely, as this CDR3 ends without the conserved phenylalanine or tryptophan. The chain has TRBV20-1 and TRBJ1-3; D not resolved. Germline V gene data show CDR1 as DFQATT and CDR2 as SNEGSKA (reference sequence). The CDR3 covers 14 residues. V lost 6 bases, J lost 0 bases, and 12 bases lay in between. The CDR3 bases are TGCAGTGCCTTGACCGCACTCTCTGGAAACACCATATATTAT. Residues: CSALTALSGNTIYY.

The V gene is TRBV7-2, the J gene TRBJ2-5, with a weak D call TRBD2 (6 bases). Germline lookup yields CDR1 SGHTA and CDR2 FQGNSA. CDR3 length: 13 amino acids. Trimming stripped 5 bases from V and 3 bases from J, with 10 bases between. As DNA, the CDR3 is TGTGCCAGCAGCCGTCCGGGGGAAGAGACCCAGTACTTC. Translating it yields CASSRPGEETQYF.

This clonotype was counted at least ten times. CDR3 in DNA: TGCGCCAGCAGCTCTACATTCTCTGGAAACACCATATATTTT. This codes for CASSSTFSGNTIYF. This rearrangement joins TRBV5-1 to TRBJ1-3; no clear D. The germline gives CDR1 SGHRS, CDR2 YFSETQ. This CDR3 is 14 amino acids long. Deletions cut 3 bases from V and 0 bases from J, with 7 bases between. Drawing the rest from reference TRBV5-1 and TRBJ1-3, the complete variable domain is KAGVTQTPRYLIKTRGQQVTLSCSPISGHRSVSWYQQTPGQGLQFLFEYFSETQRNKGNFPGRFSGRQFSNSRSEMNVSTLELGDSALYLCASSSTFSGNTIYFGEGSWLTVV.

The table lists this clonotype with a few counts. The chain is built from TRBV4-1 and TRBJ2-7; no firm D call. The CDR3 consists of 16 residues. CDR1 is MGHRA and CDR2 is YSYEKL in the germline V gene. The V gene lost 3 bases and the J gene lost 4 bases, with 19 bases spanning the gap. In nucleotides, the CDR3 is TGCGCCAGCAGCCACTGTTTGGGTCTTTACCTTTACGAGCAGTACTTC. It translates to CASSHCLGLYLYEQYF.

This clonotype was observed many times. The chain combines TRBV27 with TRBJ2-5, with 7 bases aligning to TRBD1. The CDR3 extends over 14 amino acids. Germline V gene lookup returns CDR1 MNHEY and CDR2 SMNVEV (reference sequence). V was pared by 6 bases and J by 4 bases, with 8 bases of the junction left unmatched. CDR3 sequence reads: CASSPGQTVETQYF. CDR3 in DNA: TGTGCCAGCAGCCCGGGACAGACAGTAGAGACCCAGTACTTC.

This clonotype has ten or more counts. This chain links TRBV29-1 with TRBJ1-1; D is perhaps TRBD1 (6 bases). The V end lost 7 bases, the J end lost 1 base, and 13 bases lay between the germline ends. The CDR3 covers 13 residues. Looked up from germline, CDR1 is SQVTM and CDR2 is ANQGSEA. CDR3 loop: CSATGSGNTEAFF. CDR3 nucleotide sequence: TGCAGCGCCACAGGGAGTGGGAACACTGAAGCTTTCTTT.

This clonotype was seen ten or more times. The chain employs TRBV6-1 and TRBJ2-7; either TRBD1 or TRBD2 may fit D (5 bases each). Germline V gene lookup returns CDR1 MNHNS and CDR2 SASEGT. V lost 1 base to trimming and J lost 6 bases, with 16 bases between them. The CDR3 is 15 residues long. CDR3 region: CASSEEGTRTGEQYF. The CDR3 DNA follows: TGTGCCAGCAGTGAAGAAGGGACGAGGACCGGCGAGCAGTACTTC.

This clonotype showed up many times. The genes are TRBV12-3 or TRBV12-4 and TRBJ2-5, with D perhaps being TRBD1 or TRBD2 (5 bases each). This CDR3 spans 14 amino acids. The V end lost 7 bases, the J end lost 1 base, and 13 bases lay between the germline ends. The chain's CDR3 is CASTEEGFQETQYF. The CDR3 region has the DNA TGTGCCAGCACCGAAGAGGGGTTCCAAGAGACCCAGTACTTC.